This record concerns one TCR beta chain sequence. No conserved phenylalanine or tryptophan ends this CDR3, so it is likely a read error. The source of the sample is a study of CD8+CD57+ T cells in acquired aplastic anemia. This CDR3 is 19 amino acids long. Per germline, CDR1 SGHAT and CDR2 FQNNGV. The template for TCR beta VDJ and CDR3 sequence profiling was genomic DNA. TCRdb independently ran MiXCR on the reads; one entry per CDR3 protein. Among about 70,000 distinct CDR3 sequences, approximately 51% were seen once, and the ten largest hold about 8.3%. What was sequenced was sorted CD4+, CD8+, or CD8+CD57+ T cells (not recorded which) from PBMCs. This receptor was taken from a human donor in good health, serving as a control. This chain uses TRBV11-2 with TRBJ2-6; D may correspond to TRBD1 or TRBD2 (7 bases each). The CDR3 reads CASSPRGDRDTSGANVLTL. CDR3 DNA sequence: TGTGCTAGCAGCCCACGGGGGGACAGAGATACCTCTGGGGCCAACGTCCTGACTCTC.